The clone carrying this T cell receptor (beta chain) was counted many times. Its matching antigen is unknown. The data were taken from a study of Graves' ophthalmopathy and Graves' hyperthyroidism. Background on the study: Investigators collected peripheral blood at initial diagnosis, before any treatment was given.

The CDR3 extends over 13 amino acids. V was cut by 6 bases and J by 10 bases, with 13 bases left in between. Amplification of the TCR beta CDR3 regions used RNA transcripts (as template). RT-PCR in the first round used HTBI primers; a second-round multiplex PCR followed. One entry per CDR3 protein, called by TCRdb with MiXCR from the multiplex PCR reads. The sample shows 200,000 to 250,000 distinct CDR3 sequences, roughly a fifth of them seen only once. PBMCs were isolated from a roughly 10 ml sample of fresh peripheral blood. General study results and limits: Blood contained most expanded thyroid clonotypes exceeding 0.001 frequency.

Sequenced: peripheral blood. The rearrangement joins TRBV12-3 or TRBV12-4 to TRBJ1-6; D possibly corresponds to TRBD1 (5 bases). The sequence came from a woman in her fifties or sixties with Graves' ophthalmopathy. In DNA, the CDR3 is TGTGCCAGCAGAGAAAGAGGGGAGTCACCCCTCCACTTT. Amino acid sequence: CASRERGESPLHF.